This TCR beta chain was captured by sequencing in a study of memory CD4+ T cells and cytomegalovirus serostatus. The CDR3 is made up of 14 amino acids. Deletions cut 2 bases from V and 6 bases from J, with 17 bases between. Germline CDR1 GTSNPN, CDR2 SVGIG (reference sequence). Study outcomes and limitations: Suggested: most of the CMV-linked TCR signature lies in CD4+ memory cells. Repertoires predicted CMV serostatus with median bootstrapped AUC of around 0.96. About 40% of the roughly 150 known CMV-associated TCRbeta sequences appeared in CD4+ memory.

With respect to this clone: Its specificity is unknown.

Single viable CD3+CD4+CD8-CD45RO+ cells were sorted as the memory CD4+ T cells. Positive selection with CD4 microbeads enriched total CD4+ T cells. Assay used: immunoSEQ multiplex PCR; TCRdb lists only in-frame clones, some missing. Among tens of thousands of clones listed, roughly 80% were seen once. This rearrangement joins TRBV30 to TRBJ2-7; perhaps TRBD2 as D (6 bases). This TCR derives from an adult in good health and CMV-seronegative. Sequenced sample: memory CD4+ T cells from blood. The CDR3: CAWSPRRGRSEQYF. CDR3 DNA sequence: TGTGCCTGGAGTCCAAGACGGGGGAGAAGCGAGCAGTACTTC.